This T cell receptor (beta chain) was recovered during a study of response to subunit inactivated influenza vaccine. Regarding the study as a whole: Authors suggested seasonal influenza vaccinations each recruit few new T cells.

Each CDR3 protein is one row after TCRdb ran MiXCR on the RT-PCR reads. The sample comprises more than 200,000 distinct CDR3 sequences, 9.5% to 15% of which are singletons, and 7.8% rests with the top ten. CDR3 length equals 16 residues. J gave up 5 bases and V 4 bases, and 7 bases lay outside the gene matches. This clonotype came up many times. Its antigen is undetermined. This TCR derives from a man aged 45-65 years who received an inactivated influenza vaccine. J is TRBJ2-5 and V is TRBV12-3 or TRBV12-4; TRBD2 matches at 13 bases. The sequencing here drew on non-naive T cells sorted from PBMCs, taken approximately 15 days before vaccination. DNA of the CDR3: TGTGCCAGCAGTTCCTCACTAGCGGGAGGGCCCGAGACCCAGTACTTC. Its protein product is CASSSSLAGGPETQYF.